The rows below give T cell receptor beta chains drawn from one sample of a study of T cells in Graves' hyperthyroidism and ophthalmopathy. TCRdb reprocessed the multiplex PCR reads with MiXCR, giving one entry per CDR3 protein. Altogether 500,000 to 650,000 distinct CDR3 sequences are present, 13% to 15% being singletons, with the ten largest covering approximately 14%. The sequenced sample was blood. The source is a woman aged 40-49 years with Graves' hyperthyroidism. CDR3s include the opening cysteine and the closing phenylalanine or tryptophan. Each record gives: clone size, J gene, D gene, V gene, CDR3 protein, CDR3 DNA. A D gene is named only where the DNA matches it firmly. The size entry is marked missing in some rows and otherwise reads once, few, many or a size class.

NA | TRBJ1-1 | NA | TRBV7-9 | CASTHGREPNTEAFF | TGTGCCAGCACCCACGGCAGGGAGCCGAACACTGAAGCTTTCTTT
NA | TRBJ1-2 | NA | TRBV6-2/TRBV6-3 | CASSYGGGGGYTF | TGTGCCAGCAGTTACGGGGGAGGCGGCGGCTACACCTTC
many | TRBJ2-3 | TRBD2 | TRBV24-1 | CATSDLSGTSGFTDTQYF | TGTGCCACCAGTGATTTGTCGGGGACTAGCGGATTCACAGATACGCAGTATTTT
many | TRBJ2-7 | NA | TRBV19 | CASSGDKAYEQYF | TGTGCCAGTAGTGGGGACAAGGCCTACGAGCAGTACTTC
many | TRBJ2-3 | TRBD2 | TRBV11-2 | CASSLVMTSYTTDTQYF | TGTGCCAGCAGCTTAGTGATGACTAGCTATACCACAGATACGCAGTATTTT
many | TRBJ1-1 | NA | TRBV11-2 | CASSLLAGTLNTEAFF | TGTGCCAGCAGCTTACTAGCCGGGACCCTGAACACTGAAGCTTTCTTT
NA | TRBJ2-2 | NA | TRBV20-1 | CSALQGSTGELFF | TGCAGTGCTCTCCAGGGTTCCACCGGGGAGCTGTTTTTT
many | TRBJ2-7 | TRBD1 | TRBV28 | CAAGTVRYSYEQYF | TGTGCCGCAGGGACAGTCAGATACTCCTACGAGCAGTACTTC
many | TRBJ1-6 | TRBD1 | TRBV28 | CASSFAQGAWSPLHF | TGTGCCAGCAGTTTCGCCCAGGGGGCTTGGTCACCCCTCCACTTT
few | TRBJ2-5 | NA | TRBV5-1 | CASSVGSQETQYF | TGCGCCAGCAGCGTGGGGTCTCAAGAGACCCAGTACTTC
NA | TRBJ2-1 | NA | TRBV14 | CASSQANVYNEQFF | TGTGCCAGCAGCCAAGCTAATGTCTACAATGAGCAGTTCTTC
many | TRBJ2-3 | TRBD1 | TRBV5-6 | CASSLVSGGRTDTQYF | TGTGCCAGCAGCTTGGTCTCAGGGGGCCGAACAGATACGCAGTATTTT
NA | TRBJ2-2 | NA | TRBV19 | CASSIGAGLNTGELFF | TGTGCCAGTAGTATCGGTGCAGGCCTAAACACCGGGGAGCTGTTTTTT
few | TRBJ2-7 | TRBD1 | TRBV6-1 | CASTPDRRQYF | TGTGCCAGCACTCCGGACAGGCGGCAGTACTTC
many | TRBJ2-2 | TRBD1 | TRBV11-2 | CASSQDRVAGELFF | TGTGCCAGCAGCCAAGACAGGGTGGCCGGGGAGCTGTTTTTT
many | TRBJ2-2 | NA | TRBV7-6 | CASSLADTGELFF | TGTGCCAGCAGCTTAGCCGACACCGGGGAGCTGTTTTTT
few | TRBJ2-5 | TRBD2 | TRBV13 | CASSLGQAGGPGETQYF | TGTGCCAGCAGCTTAGGCCAAGCGGGAGGGCCGGGGGAGACCCAGTACTTC
many | TRBJ1-3 | NA | TRBV3-1 | CASSQPLRLSGNTIYF | TGTGCCAGCAGCCAACCTCTGAGGCTCTCTGGAAACACCATATATTTT
many | TRBJ2-1 | NA | TRBV29-1 | CSVGGPLRSYNEQFF | TGCAGCGTTGGGGGCCCTCTGCGCTCCTACAATGAGCAGTTCTTC
NA | TRBJ2-1 | NA | TRBV19 | CASSIVAAVKNEQFF | TGTGCCAGTAGTATTGTAGCGGCCGTTAAAAATGAGCAGTTCTTC
NA | TRBJ2-1 | NA | TRBV7-9 | CASSLASRHNEQFF | TGTGCCAGCAGCTTAGCAAGCAGACACAATGAGCAGTTCTTC
many | TRBJ1-2 | NA | TRBV5-6 | CASSLRGEVRGYTF | TGTGCCAGCAGCCTCAGGGGTGAGGTTCGTGGCTACACCTTC
many | TRBJ2-3 | TRBD2 | TRBV24-1 | CATSRGGTQQDTQYF | TGTGCCACCTCAAGGGGAGGGACTCAACAAGATACGCAGTATTTT
many | TRBJ2-5 | NA | TRBV10-3 | CAISESGGTAETQYF | TGTGCCATCAGTGAGTCAGGAGGGACGGCAGAGACCCAGTACTTC
many | TRBJ2-1 | NA | TRBV20-1 | CSGESQYNEQFF | TGCAGTGGGGAGTCCCAATACAATGAGCAGTTCTTC
NA | TRBJ2-7 | TRBD2 | TRBV20-1 | CSAHPMGGTSGGTGEQYF | TGCAGTGCCCACCCCATGGGGGGGACTAGCGGGGGGACGGGGGAGCAGTACTTC
few | TRBJ2-3 | TRBD2 | TRBV20-1 | CSARSREVVDTQYF | TGCAGTGCTAGGTCGCGGGAGGTGGTAGATACGCAGTATTTT
NA | TRBJ2-7 | TRBD2 | TRBV7-2 | CASSAWISGGGYEQYF | TGTGCCAGCAGCGCGTGGATTTCCGGCGGGGGCTACGAGCAGTACTTC
many | TRBJ2-1 | NA | TRBV6-1 | CASSEAQLSYNEQFF | TGTGCCAGCAGTGAAGCACAGCTTTCCTACAATGAGCAGTTCTTC
many | TRBJ2-7 | TRBD2 | TRBV20-1 | CSARVGVAGGNEQYF | TGCAGTGCTAGAGTCGGGGTAGCGGGAGGGAACGAGCAGTACTTC
few | TRBJ2-6 | NA | TRBV2 | CASNRRVGAGANVLTF | TGTGCCAGCAACCGGCGGGTAGGGGCCGGGGCCAACGTCCTGACTTTC
many | TRBJ2-7 | TRBD2 | TRBV24-1 | CATSDASGSGYEQYF | TGTGCCACCAGTGACGCTAGCGGGAGCGGCTACGAGCAGTACTTC
few | TRBJ1-2 | TRBD1 | TRBV7-2 | CASSWDSNYGYTF | TGTGCCAGCAGCTGGGACAGTAACTATGGCTACACCTTC
NA | TRBJ2-1 | NA | TRBV7-2 | CASSERPSGRGGYNEQFF | TGTGCCAGCAGCGAGAGGCCTAGCGGAAGGGGGGGGTACAATGAGCAGTTCTTC
NA | TRBJ1-1 | NA | TRBV10-3 | CAISNPGRTEAFF | TGTGCCATCAGTAACCCCGGGCGGACTGAAGCTTTCTTT
NA | TRBJ2-1 | TRBD1 | TRBV20-1 | CSAAGQGVHVQFF | TGCAGTGCTGCGGGACAGGGGGTACATGTGCAGTTCTTC
many | TRBJ2-1 | TRBD2 | TRBV27 | CASSLLASGRRDEQFF | TGTGCCAGCAGTTTATTGGCTAGCGGGAGGAGGGATGAGCAGTTCTTC
NA | TRBJ1-3 | NA | TRBV9 | CASSSAGNTIYF | TGTGCCAGCAGCTCAGCAGGAAACACCATATATTTT
NA | TRBJ2-1 | NA | TRBV20-1 | CSARGPARTQNEQFF | TGCAGTGCTAGAGGGCCCGCTAGGACACAGAATGAGCAGTTCTTC
many | TRBJ1-1 | TRBD1 | TRBV7-9 | CASSLGQGDVTEAFF | TGTGCCAGCAGCTTAGGGCAGGGGGACGTCACTGAAGCTTTCTTT
NA | TRBJ2-5 | NA | TRBV4-1 | CASSQGVRETQYF | TGCGCCAGCAGCCAAGGCGTGAGAGAGACCCAGTACTTC
many | TRBJ1-2 | NA | TRBV10-3 | CAIREGQGYGYTF | TGTGCCATCAGAGAAGGTCAGGGTTATGGCTACACCTTC
few | TRBJ1-5 | NA | TRBV24-1 | CATSDNRLDSNQPQHF | TGTGCCACCAGTGATAACAGGTTAGATAGCAATCAGCCCCAGCATTTT
NA | TRBJ2-1 | TRBD2 | TRBV9 | CASSESGSPYNEQFF | TGTGCCAGCAGTGAAAGCGGGAGCCCTTACAATGAGCAGTTCTTC
many | TRBJ2-5 | TRBD2 | TRBV12-5 | CASGTQNASGNLGTQYF | TGTGCTAGTGGTACCCAGAATGCTAGCGGGAACCTAGGGACCCAGTACTTC
NA | TRBJ2-1 | TRBD2 | TRBV7-8 | CASSLDSSGTYNEQFF | TGTGCCAGCAGCCTAGATTCTAGCGGGACCTACAATGAGCAGTTCTTC
few | TRBJ2-1 | TRBD2 | TRBV9 | CASSVTPGGSSYNEQFF | TGTGCCAGCAGCGTAACGCCCGGCGGGAGCTCCTACAATGAGCAGTTCTTC
many | TRBJ2-1 | TRBD2 | TRBV20-1 | CSAPNPGTTNNEQFF | TGCAGTGCTCCAAACCCCGGGACTACCAACAATGAGCAGTTCTTC
NA | TRBJ2-1 | TRBD1 | TRBV20-1 | CSATGQLIRVPSYNEQFF | TGCAGTGCTACGGGACAGCTGATACGGGTCCCCTCCTACAATGAGCAGTTCTTC
NA | TRBJ1-5 | NA | TRBV29-1 | CSVDAYVRVSNQPQHF | TGCAGCGTTGATGCCTACGTGAGGGTTAGCAATCAGCCCCAGCATTTT
NA | TRBJ2-4 | NA | TRBV19 | CASSATRGLAKNIQYF | TGTGCCAGTAGTGCCACGCGGGGCTTAGCCAAAAACATTCAGTACTTC
few | TRBJ1-3 | NA | TRBV3-1 | CASRDPGRSGNTIYF | TGTGCCAGCAGGGACCCAGGCCGCTCTGGAAACACCATATATTTT
NA | TRBJ1-1 | TRBD1 | TRBV30 | CAWRTGSEAFF | TGTGCCTGGAGGACAGGGTCTGAAGCTTTCTTT
NA | TRBJ2-5 | TRBD2 | TRBV27 | CASSLSSGRAWETQYF | TGTGCCAGCAGTTTGTCTAGCGGGAGGGCCTGGGAGACCCAGTACTTC
many | TRBJ1-3 | NA | TRBV28 | CASSEMGHSERTIYF | TGTGCCAGCAGCGAAATGGGACACTCCGAAAGGACCATATATTTT
many | TRBJ1-2 | NA | TRBV7-8 | CASSLAGSTYGYTF | TGTGCCAGCAGCTTAGCGGGCAGCACCTATGGCTACACCTTC
many | TRBJ2-3 | TRBD2 | TRBV7-8 | CASSLTTSGRSTDTQYF | TGTGCCAGCAGCTTAACGACTAGCGGGAGGAGCACAGATACGCAGTATTTT
once | TRBJ2-1 | TRBD2 | TRBV9 | CASSAGTSGSQLNEQFF | TGTGCCAGCAGCGCCGGGACTAGCGGGAGTCAGCTTAATGAGCAGTTCTTC
few | TRBJ1-2 | NA | TRBV7-8 | CASRPRGLDYGYTF | TGTGCCAGCAGGCCGAGGGGGTTAGACTATGGCTACACCTTC